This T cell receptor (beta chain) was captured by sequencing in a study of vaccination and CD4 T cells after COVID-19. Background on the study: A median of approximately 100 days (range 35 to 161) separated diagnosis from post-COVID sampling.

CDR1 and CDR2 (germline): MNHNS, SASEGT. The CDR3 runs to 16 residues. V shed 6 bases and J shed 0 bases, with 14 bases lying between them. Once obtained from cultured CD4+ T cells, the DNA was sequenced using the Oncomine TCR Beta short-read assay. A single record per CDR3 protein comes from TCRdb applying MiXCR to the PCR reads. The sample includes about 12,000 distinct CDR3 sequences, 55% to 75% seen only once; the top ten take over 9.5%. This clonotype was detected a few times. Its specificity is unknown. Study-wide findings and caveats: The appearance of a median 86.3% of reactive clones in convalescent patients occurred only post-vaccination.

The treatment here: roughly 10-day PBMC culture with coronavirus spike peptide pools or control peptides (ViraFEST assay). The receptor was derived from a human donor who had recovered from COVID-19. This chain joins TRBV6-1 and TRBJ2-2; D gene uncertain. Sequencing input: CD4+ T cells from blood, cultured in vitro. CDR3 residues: CASSPDGLSNTGELFF. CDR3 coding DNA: TGTGCCAGCAGCCCCGATGGGCTTTCGAACACCGGGGAGCTGTTTTTT.